What follows are 18 T cell receptor beta chains derived from one specimen sequenced in a study of blood T cell repertoires in COVID-19. Libraries were prepared by immunoSEQ multiplex PCR; TCRdb keeps only in-frame clonotypes and omits some of them. The sample yields about 170,000 clones, just under 85% seen once. Input material: peripheral blood. The origin of the receptors is a woman older than 75 with acute or convalescent COVID-19.

V and J are TRBV15 and TRBJ1-6, with 7 positions matching TRBD1. The CDR3 sequence is 15 residues long. After removal of 2 bases from V and 9 bases from J, the junction contained 7 bases not matched to a gene. Germline assignment: CDR1 LNHNV and CDR2 YYDKDF (reference sequence). CDR3 nucleotide sequence: TGTGCCACCAGCAGAAAACAGGGGTTTGGTTCACCCCTCCACTTT. The encoded protein is CATSRKQGFGSPLHF.

The chain is built from TRBV6-2 or TRBV6-3 and TRBJ2-1; 14 bases fit TRBD2. J lost 8 bases, V lost 6 bases, and 6 bases had no gene match. Per the germline V gene, CDR1 is MNHEY and CDR2 is SVGEGT. There are 15 residues in the CDR3. The CDR3, as DNA: TGTGCCAGCAGCCCGACTAGCGGGAGGGCCCATGAGCAGTTCTTC. Amino acid sequence: CASSPTSGRAHEQFF.

The chain recombines TRBV3-1 (or the pseudogene TRBV3-2) with TRBJ2-7; 7 bases map to TRBD2. V was pared by 5 bases and J by 5 bases, with 9 bases of the junction left unmatched. CDR1 and CDR2 (germline): LGHDT, YNNKEL (reference sequence). CDR3 length: 14 amino acids. CDR3 region: CASSTSLADNEQYF. The DNA for the CDR3 is TGTGCCAGCAGCACAAGCCTAGCGGATAACGAGCAGTACTTC.

This chain uses TRBV6-1 with TRBJ2-1; perhaps TRBD2 as D (6 bases). Germline values: CDR1 MNHNS, CDR2 SASEGT. The CDR3 covers 16 residues. The germline V and J ends were trimmed by 4 bases and 4 bases, with 17 bases remaining between them. CDR3: CASSATLGGVYNEQFF. The CDR3 bases are TGTGCCAGCAGTGCAACCCTAGGCGGGGTTTACAATGAGCAGTTCTTC.

The chain has TRBV9 and TRBJ1-5; 7 bases align to TRBD1. The CDR3 is made up of 14 amino acids. The V gene end was trimmed by 3 bases and the J gene end by 6 bases; junction bases not matched to a gene: 6. Germline V gene data show CDR1 as SGDLS and CDR2 as YYNGEE. The CDR3 coding sequence is TGTGCCAGCAGCGCCAAGGGGGCTGCTCAGCCCCAGCATTTT. Translating it yields CASSAKGAAQPQHF.

The rearrangement links TRBV7-9 to TRBJ2-1; 7 bases align to TRBD2. Germline CDR1 reads SEHNR; CDR2 reads FQNEAQ (reference sequence). The CDR3 contains 13 residues. V shed 9 bases, J shed 8 bases, and the junction held 10 bases outside the gene matches. The CDR3 spells CASLRGGSYEQFF. CDR3 in DNA: TGTGCCAGTTTGAGGGGCGGGAGCTATGAGCAGTTCTTC.

This clone was counted only a few times. This chain links TRBV5-8 with TRBJ2-7, with TRBD2 matching over 7 bases. The V gene end was trimmed by 7 bases and the J gene end by 6 bases; junction bases not matched to a gene: 1. The CDR3 runs 10 residues. Germline V CDR1 and CDR2: SGHTS, YDEGEE. CDR3 DNA sequence: TGTGCCAGCGCGGGGGTCGAGCAGTACTTC. Translating gives CASAGVEQYF.

The CDR3 DNA reads TGTGCCAGCAGCTTCACCGGGACAGAAGCTTTCTTT. Encoded protein: CASSFTGTEAFF. This chain connects TRBV7-2 to TRBJ1-1; D is possibly TRBD1 (6 bases). V dropped 3 bases and J dropped 8 bases, with 10 bases sitting between them. This CDR3 comprises 12 residues. Per germline, CDR1 SGHTA and CDR2 FQGNSA.

V usage is TRBV19 and J usage is TRBJ2-7; possibly TRBD2 for D (5 bases). Germline lookup yields CDR1 LNHDA and CDR2 SQIVND (reference sequence). Trimming removed 1 base from V and 3 bases from J, with 16 bases in between. This CDR3 has 16 amino acids. CDR3 DNA sequence: TGTGCCAGTAGTATAGGTCGGCAGGTCGGAGGCTACGAGCAGTACTTC. Amino acids: CASSIGRQVGGYEQYF.

CDR3 coding DNA: TGTGCCAGCAGTACGGACAGGGCCTACCAAGAGACCCAGTACTTC. Translation gives CASSTDRAYQETQYF. V and J are TRBV6-5 and TRBJ2-5; 8 nucleotides match TRBD1. The CDR3 has 15 amino acids. V lost 5 bases to trimming and J lost 0 bases; unmatched junction nucleotides: 5. Germline V lookup: CDR1 MNHEY, CDR2 SVGAGI.

The V and J genes are TRBV30 and TRBJ1-1, with 9 bases matching TRBD1. Germline V gene sequence: CDR1 GTSNPN, CDR2 SVGIG (reference sequence). The CDR3 is made up of 15 amino acids. The V and J ends lost 4 bases and 1 base, in that order; junction bases with no gene match: 7. This CDR3 is CAWTHRTGENTEAFF. Written as DNA, the CDR3 is TGTGCCTGGACGCACCGGACAGGGGAGAACACTGAAGCTTTCTTT. Looking up the rest from reference TRBV30 and TRBJ1-1 gives the full variable domain: SQTIHQWPATLVQPVGSPLSLECTVEGTSNPNLYWYRQAAGRGLQLLFYSVGIGQISSEVPQNLSASRPQDRQFILSSKKLLLSDSGFYLCAWTHRTGENTEAFFGQGTRLTVV.

The sample holds a few counts of this clone. The chain uses TRBV6-2 or TRBV6-3 and TRBJ1-4; 10 bases are a match to TRBD1. The CDR3 is made up of 16 amino acids. CDR1 is MNHEY and CDR2 is SVGEGT in the germline V gene. The V segment lost 5 bases and the J segment 8 bases; nucleotides outside the gene matches: 11. The CDR3, as DNA: TGTGCCAGCAGTCGCTCGTCCGGGACAGGGGACGAAAAACTGTTTTTT. It encodes CASSRSSGTGDEKLFF.

This clone showed up just a few times. The J gene is TRBJ1-2, the V gene TRBV10-3, with D possibly matching TRBD1 (5 bases). V was cut by 3 bases and J by 6 bases, with 11 bases left in between. This CDR3 region has 13 residues. Germline lookup yields CDR1 ENHRY and CDR2 SYGVKD. The DNA of the CDR3 is TGTGCCATCAGTGATTCGACAGTGAATGGCTACACCTTC. Residues: CAISDSTVNGYTF.

The chain links TRBV4-3 to TRBJ2-5; no clear D gene. Trimming took off 0 bases at V and 3 bases at J, with 11 bases between the two ends. CDR3 length: 15 residues. The germline gives CDR1 LGHNA, CDR2 YSLEER. This CDR3 reads CASSQEETQKETQYF. The CDR3 nucleotides are TGCGCCAGCAGCCAAGAAGAGACTCAGAAAGAGACCCAGTACTTC.

The V gene is TRBV12-5, the J gene TRBJ1-1; D is ambiguous. The ends were cut back, 3 bases at V and 1 base at J, with 6 bases in the middle. Germline V CDR1 and CDR2: LGHNT, FRNRAP. This CDR3 spans 13 amino acids. The CDR3 nucleotides are TGTGCTAGTGGTTTATTTCAGAACACTGAAGCTTTCTTT. This encodes CASGLFQNTEAFF. Complete variable domain (other parts from reference TRBV12-5 and TRBJ1-1): DARVTQTPRHKVTEMGQEVTMRCQPILGHNTVFWYRQTMMQGLELLAYFRNRAPLDDSGMPKDRFSAEMPDATLATLKIQPSEPRDSAVYFCASGLFQNTEAFFGQGTRLTVV.

There are a few counts of this clone. This chain connects TRBV2 to TRBJ1-6; D is ambiguous. With 5 bases removed from V and 7 bases from J, the gap between germline ends came to 9 bases. Germline V gene data show CDR1 as SNHLY and CDR2 as FYNNEI. The CDR3 consists of 13 residues. The CDR3 DNA sequence: TGTGCCAGCAGTTTAGAGTCGAATTCACCCCTCCACTTT. Its translation is CASSLESNSPLHF.

The chain employs TRBV29-1 and TRBJ1-1, with TRBD1 matching 8 bases. The CDR3 loop spans 13 amino acids. The V segment lost 7 bases and the J segment 3 bases; nucleotides outside the gene matches: 7. Germline values: CDR1 SQVTM, CDR2 ANQGSEA. The CDR3 DNA reads as TGCAGCGCGCGAAAGACAGGGGACACTGAAGCTTTCTTT. This codes for CSARKTGDTEAFF.

Comment on this clone: Other DNA sequences from this sample encode an identical CDR3 as well. V usage is TRBV5-1 and J usage is TRBJ2-5, with TRBD1 matching 9 bases. Germline V gene data show CDR1 as SGHRS and CDR2 as YFSETQ. This CDR3 has 15 residues. Trimming removed 1 base from V and 1 base from J; junction bases left unmatched: 2. The CDR3 DNA sequence: TGCGCCAGCAGCTTGCGACAGGGGGGCCAAGAGACCCAGTACTTC. It translates to CASSLRQGGQETQYF.